This T cell receptor (beta chain) was obtained from a study of cytomegalovirus exposure and HLA in healthy donors. Findings and limits, study-wide: Other equally common chains were less clonally expanded than HLA-associated TCR beta chains, a later analysis showed.

This clone was counted between two and nine times. Its antigen is still unknown. Researchers ran the PCR with 60 Vbeta and 13 Jbeta primers. The assay was immunoSEQ multiplex PCR, and TCRdb's table has in-frame clones only and misses some. Among 100,000 or so clones listed, roughly 80% were seen once. Healthy bone marrow donors made up the cohort. Germline V gene data show CDR1 as MNHEY and CDR2 as SMNVEV (reference sequence). The CDR3 sequence is 13 residues long. This receptor was identified in a man in his forties in good health and CMV-seronegative. Sequences were obtained from PBMCs. The J gene is TRBJ1-2, the V gene TRBV27; a weak D match, TRBD1 (5 bases). This CDR3 is CTAGRPTFGGYTF. CDR3 in DNA: TGTACGGCGGGACGGCCAACTTTTGGTGGCTACACCTTC.